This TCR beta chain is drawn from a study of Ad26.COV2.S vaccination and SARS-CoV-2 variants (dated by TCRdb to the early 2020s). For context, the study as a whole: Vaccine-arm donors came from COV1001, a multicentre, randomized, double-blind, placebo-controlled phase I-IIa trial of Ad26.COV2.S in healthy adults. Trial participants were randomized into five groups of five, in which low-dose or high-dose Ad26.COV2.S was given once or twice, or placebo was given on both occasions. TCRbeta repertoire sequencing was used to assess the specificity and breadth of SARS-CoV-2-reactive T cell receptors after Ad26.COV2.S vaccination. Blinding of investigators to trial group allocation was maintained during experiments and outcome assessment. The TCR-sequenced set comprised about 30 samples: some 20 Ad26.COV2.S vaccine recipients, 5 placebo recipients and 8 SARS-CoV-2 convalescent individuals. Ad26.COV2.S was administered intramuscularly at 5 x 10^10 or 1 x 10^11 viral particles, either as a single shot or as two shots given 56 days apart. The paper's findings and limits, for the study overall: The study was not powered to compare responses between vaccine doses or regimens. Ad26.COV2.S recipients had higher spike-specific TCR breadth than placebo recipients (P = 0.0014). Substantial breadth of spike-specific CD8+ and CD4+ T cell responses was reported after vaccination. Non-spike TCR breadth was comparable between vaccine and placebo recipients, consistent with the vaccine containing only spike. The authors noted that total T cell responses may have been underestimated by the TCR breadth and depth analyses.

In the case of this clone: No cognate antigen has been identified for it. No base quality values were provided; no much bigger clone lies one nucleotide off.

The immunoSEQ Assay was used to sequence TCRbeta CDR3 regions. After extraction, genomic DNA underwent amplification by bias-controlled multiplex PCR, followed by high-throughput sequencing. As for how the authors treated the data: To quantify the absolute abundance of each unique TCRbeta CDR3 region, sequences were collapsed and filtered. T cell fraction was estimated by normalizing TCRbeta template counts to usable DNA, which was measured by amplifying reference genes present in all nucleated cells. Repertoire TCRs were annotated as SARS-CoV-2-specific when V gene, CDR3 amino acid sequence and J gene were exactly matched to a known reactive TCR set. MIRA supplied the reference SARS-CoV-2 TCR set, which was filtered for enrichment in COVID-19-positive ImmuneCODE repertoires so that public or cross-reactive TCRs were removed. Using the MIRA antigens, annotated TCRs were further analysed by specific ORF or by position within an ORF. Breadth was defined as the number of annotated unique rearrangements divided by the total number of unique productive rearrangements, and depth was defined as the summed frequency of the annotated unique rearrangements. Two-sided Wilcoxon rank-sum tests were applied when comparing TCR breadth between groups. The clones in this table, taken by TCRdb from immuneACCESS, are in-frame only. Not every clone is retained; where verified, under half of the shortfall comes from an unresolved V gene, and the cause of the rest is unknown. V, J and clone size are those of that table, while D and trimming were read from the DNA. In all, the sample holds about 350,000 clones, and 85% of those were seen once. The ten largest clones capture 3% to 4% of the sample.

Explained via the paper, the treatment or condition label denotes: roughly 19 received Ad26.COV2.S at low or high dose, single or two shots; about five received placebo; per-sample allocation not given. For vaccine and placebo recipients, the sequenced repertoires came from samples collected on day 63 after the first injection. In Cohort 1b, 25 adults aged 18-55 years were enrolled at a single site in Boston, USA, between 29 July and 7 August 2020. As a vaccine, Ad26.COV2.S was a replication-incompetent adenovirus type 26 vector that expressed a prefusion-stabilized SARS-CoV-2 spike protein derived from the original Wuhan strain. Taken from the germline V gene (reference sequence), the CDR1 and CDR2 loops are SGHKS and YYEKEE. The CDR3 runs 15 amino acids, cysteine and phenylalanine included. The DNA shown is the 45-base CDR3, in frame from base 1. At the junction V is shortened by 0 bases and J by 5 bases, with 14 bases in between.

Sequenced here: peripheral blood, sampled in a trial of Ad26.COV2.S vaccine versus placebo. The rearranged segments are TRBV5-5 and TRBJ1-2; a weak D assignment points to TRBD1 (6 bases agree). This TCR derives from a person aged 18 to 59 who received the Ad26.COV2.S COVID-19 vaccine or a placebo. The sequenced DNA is TGTGCCAGCAGCTTGGAGCGGGCAGGGGAGTATGGCTACACCTTC. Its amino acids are CASSLERAGEYGYTF.